Presented here are 11 T cell receptor beta chains from one specimen sequenced in a study of naive and memory T cell subsets. TCR cDNA received a 3' ligated oligonucleotide that carried a UMI. Ligated cDNA underwent four rounds of PCR with nested alpha and beta constant region primers and SP2. TCRdb redid the calling of the 5' RACE reads with MiXCR, one entry per CDR3 protein. The data contain more than 60,000 distinct CDR3 sequences, 6.5% to 9% of them singletons. Every receptor here comes from a female donor in good health.

This chain uses TRBV29-1 with TRBJ2-7; 8 nucleotides line up with TRBD1. V lost 6 bases to trimming and J lost 5 bases; unmatched junction nucleotides: 6. The germline gives CDR1 SQVTM, CDR2 ANQGSEA. This CDR3 has 12 residues. CDR3 amino acids: CSVRTGRNEQYF. The CDR3, as DNA: TGCAGCGTGAGGACAGGGCGGAACGAGCAGTACTTC.

The rearrangement joins TRBV10-3 to TRBJ2-3; 8 bases map to TRBD1. CDR1 and CDR2 from the germline V gene are ENHRY and SYGVKD. V dropped 0 bases and J dropped 1; count of bases not matched to a gene: 3. This CDR3 is built from 16 residues. As DNA, the CDR3 is TGTGCCATCAGTGAGTCCCCGGGACAGGGCACAGATACGCAGTATTTT. It yields the protein CAISESPGQGTDTQYF.

The rearrangement joins TRBV29-1 to TRBJ2-2; either TRBD1 or TRBD2 may fit D (5 bases each). Germline V gene data show CDR1 as SQVTM and CDR2 as ANQGSEA. The CDR3 runs 11 residues. For the CDR3, the DNA is TGCATTGGGGGGAACACCGGGGAGCTGTTTTTT. This gives the protein CIGGNTGELFF.

This clonotype showed up just a few times. The chain has TRBV20-1 and TRBJ2-2, with D possibly matching TRBD2 (6 bases). V was pared by 1 base and J by 2 bases, with 14 bases between. The CDR3 covers 16 residues. CDR1 is DFQATT and CDR2 is SNEGSKA in the germline V gene (reference sequence). Here the CDR3 DNA reads TGCAGTGCTAGAGTTAGCGGAGTAAAAAACACCGGGGAGCTGTTTTTT. Protein sequence: CSARVSGVKNTGELFF.

This clonotype showed up just a few times. The chain has TRBV11-2 and TRBJ1-3, with D hard to call. Trimming stripped 1 base from V and 3 bases from J, with 7 bases between. From germline, CDR1 is SGHAT and CDR2 FQNNGV. The CDR3 runs 14 residues. CDR3 DNA sequence: TGTGCCAGCAGCTTAGGTTTTCTTGGAAACACCATATATTTT. Translation: CASSLGFLGNTIYF.

This clonotype has more than one count but fewer than ten. This rearrangement joins TRBV6-6 to TRBJ1-5, with D unclear. V dropped 2 bases and J dropped 3 bases, with 11 bases sitting between them. The CDR3 contains 15 residues. CDR1 is MNHNY and CDR2 is SVGAGI in the germline V gene (reference sequence). The CDR3 bases are TGTGCCAGCAGTTACCTGAGAGAGTACAATCAGCCCCAGCATTTT. Protein product: CASSYLREYNQPQHF.

This clonotype turned up a few times. The CDR3 is CASSLRGDQPQHF. The CDR3 region has the DNA TGTGCCAGCAGCCTCCGTGGGGATCAGCCCCAGCATTTT. The V call is TRBV7-6, the J call TRBJ1-5; D gene unclear. Between the trimmed V and J ends, which lost 5 bases and 5 bases, there was a span of 10 bases. The CDR3 totals 13 residues. From germline, CDR1 is SGHVS and CDR2 FNYEAQ.

The J gene is TRBJ1-2, the V gene TRBV20-1; D perhaps matches TRBD1 (6 bases). CDR1 and CDR2 from the germline V gene are DFQATT and SNEGSKA (reference sequence). Deletions cut 0 bases from V and 4 bases from J, with 6 bases between. The CDR3 length is 12 residues. As DNA, the CDR3 is TGCAGTGCTAGAGACAGGGGCTATGGCTACACCTTC. This translates into CSARDRGYGYTF.

V gene TRBV12-3 or TRBV12-4 combines with J gene TRBJ2-3; 11 nucleotides agree with TRBD2. There are 16 residues in the CDR3. Trimming took 3 bases from V and 3 from J; bases not matched to a gene: 5. CDR3 sequence reads: CASSFTTSGETDTQYF. DNA of the CDR3: TGTGCCAGCAGTTTCACGACTAGCGGGGAAACAGATACGCAGTATTTT.

V and J are TRBV18 and TRBJ2-3, with TRBD1 identical over 9 bases. With 5 bases clipped from V and 1 base from J, the junction kept 4 bases outside the gene matches. The CDR3 is 15 residues long. The V gene's germline CDR1 is KGHSH and CDR2 LQKENI. For the CDR3, the DNA is TGTGCCAGCTCATCACAGGGGGCGGGCACAGATACGCAGTATTTT. This gives the protein CASSSQGAGTDTQYF.

This clonotype appeared many times. The chain combines TRBV20-1 with TRBJ1-1; a possible D gene is TRBD1 (5 bases). The CDR3 covers 13 residues. V was clipped by 4 bases and J by 8 bases, with 17 bases between them. Per germline, CDR1 DFQATT and CDR2 SNEGSKA (reference sequence). CDR3 amino acids: CSAIDTGALEAFF. As DNA, the CDR3 is TGCAGTGCTATCGATACAGGCGCACTAGAAGCTTTCTTT.